The 26 T cell receptor beta chains reported below all come from one sample, sequenced in a study of cytomegalovirus exposure and HLA in healthy donors. With 60 Vbeta and 13 Jbeta primers, the PCR was carried out. The method was immunoSEQ multiplex PCR; TCRdb's version includes in-frame clones alone and lacks a portion of them. Of approximately 130,000 clones listed, around 74% are singletons. The sequenced sample consisted of PBMCs. Source of these receptors: a man younger than 40 in good health and CMV-seronegative.

This rearrangement joins TRBV5-4 to TRBJ2-2; 10 bases match TRBD2. This CDR3 is 17 amino acids long. Germline CDR1 SGHNT, CDR2 YYREEE (reference sequence). The junction had 2 bases not matched to a gene; V was cut back by 0 bases and J by 0 bases. DNA of the CDR3: TGTGCCAGCAGCTTGGAACTAGCGGGGACGAACACCGGGGAGCTGTTTTTT. Its protein is CASSLELAGTNTGELFF.

J is TRBJ2-7 and V is TRBV7-6; D is undetermined. Germline CDR1 is SGHVS and CDR2 is FNYEAQ. The CDR3 consists of 13 residues. V was cut by 5 bases and J by 5 bases, with 13 bases left in between. The CDR3 bases are TGTGCCAGCAGCCCCCCCCAGGCCCACGAGCAGTACTTC. It is translated as CASSPPQAHEQYF.

The gene calls are TRBV7-3 and TRBJ2-5, with 8 bases that match TRBD2. J lost 5 bases, V lost 3 bases, and 8 bases had no gene match. The CDR3 has 15 amino acids. CDR1 SGHTA and CDR2 FQGTGA come from the germline V gene. CDR3 protein: CASSLGGGGFETQYF. CDR3 coding DNA: TGTGCCAGCAGCTTGGGTGGCGGGGGGTTTGAGACCCAGTACTTC.

This clone appeared a single time. The chain joins TRBV7-3 to TRBJ2-2; D gene ambiguous. Germline CDR1 is SGHTA and CDR2 is FQGTGA. Deletions cut 7 bases from V and 0 bases from J, with 9 bases between. CDR3 length equals 14 residues. Written as DNA, the CDR3 is TGTGCCAGCAAATATAGCCCGAACACCGGGGAGCTGTTTTTT. It is translated as CASKYSPNTGELFF.

This clone was seen a handful of times. The gene calls are TRBV7-2 and TRBJ2-3; D ambiguous. CDR1 and CDR2 (germline): SGHTA, FQGNSA. V dropped 0 bases and J dropped 2 bases, with 6 bases sitting between them. The CDR3 has 14 amino acids. CDR3 in amino acids: CASSLAGATDTQYF. CDR3 DNA: TGTGCCAGCAGCTTAGCGGGCGCCACAGATACGCAGTATTTT. The whole variable domain, remainder taken from reference TRBV7-2 and TRBJ2-3, is GAGVSQSPSNKVTEKGKDVELRCDPISGHTALYWYRQSLGQGLEFLIYFQGNSAPDKSGLPSDRFSAERTGGSVSTLTIQRTQQEDSAVYLCASSLAGATDTQYFGPGTRLTVL.

This clone showed up just once. This chain uses TRBV5-1 with TRBJ2-6; no definite D call. The CDR3 is 15 residues long. CDR1 and CDR2 (germline): SGHRS, YFSETQ. Trimming took 2 bases from V and 1 from J, leaving 7 bases between them. The CDR3 DNA follows: TGCGCCAGCAGCTTTTCACAGTCTGGGGCCAACGTCCTGACTTTC. This sequence encodes CASSFSQSGANVLTF.

The rearrangement joins TRBV6-5 to TRBJ1-1, with 7 positions matching TRBD1. Germline CDR1 and CDR2: MNHEY and SVGAGI. The CDR3 totals 14 residues. Losses at the gene ends were 6 bases for V and 4 bases for J; bases not matched to a gene: 8. CDR3 sequence: CASSQGTASTEAFF. CDR3 nucleotide sequence: TGTGCCAGCAGCCAGGGGACAGCTTCCACTGAAGCTTTCTTT.

This chain connects TRBV4-1 to TRBJ2-1; 8 nucleotides line up with TRBD2. The germline gives CDR1 MGHRA, CDR2 YSYEKL. This CDR3 has 14 amino acids. The V gene end was trimmed by 4 bases and the J gene end by 5 bases; junction bases not matched to a gene: 4. CDR3 in amino acids: CASSPRGGHNEQFF. For the CDR3, the DNA is TGCGCCAGCAGCCCCCGGGGGGGGCACAATGAGCAGTTCTTC.

This sequence joins TRBV13 and TRBJ2-3, with 7 bases that match TRBD2. The junction had 8 bases not matched to a gene; V was cut back by 5 bases and J by 3 bases. The CDR3 is 15 residues long. CDR1 and CDR2 (germline): PRHDT, FYEKMQ (reference sequence). CDR3 amino acids: CASSATTSRTDTQYF. CDR3 DNA: TGTGCCAGCAGCGCGACGACTAGCCGAACAGATACGCAGTATTTT. Drawing the rest from reference TRBV13 and TRBJ2-3, the complete variable domain is AAGVIQSPRHLIKEKRETATLKCYPIPRHDTVYWYQQGPGQDPQFLISFYEKMQSDKGSIPDRFSAQQFSDYHSELNMSSLELGDSALYFCASSATTSRTDTQYFGPGTRLTVL.

The V call is TRBV29-1, the J call TRBJ2-3; D not certain. Germline CDR1 and CDR2: SQVTM and ANQGSEA. CDR3 size: 12 residues. Trimming removed 6 bases at V and 3 bases at J, with 10 bases between. In nucleotides, the CDR3 is TGCAGCGTAGAGCGATTAACAGATACGCAGTATTTT. This gives the protein CSVERLTDTQYF.

This clone was detected only once. The chain links TRBV7-2 to TRBJ2-1; 9 bases are a match to TRBD1. The length of the CDR3 is 15 residues. Germline V gene lookup returns CDR1 SGHTA and CDR2 FQGNSA. Trimming removed 6 bases from V and 6 bases from J; junction bases left unmatched: 9. The CDR3 nucleotides read TGTGCCAGCAGTGACTACAGGGGGCTCGGCAATGAGCAGTTCTTC. Translation: CASSDYRGLGNEQFF.

The chain combines TRBV19 with TRBJ2-1; 7 bases fit TRBD2. CDR3 length: 15 residues. Germline V CDR1 and CDR2: LNHDA, SQIVND (reference sequence). J gave up 4 bases and V 1 base, and 4 bases lay outside the gene matches. The CDR3, as DNA: TGTGCCAGTAGTATAGGGTTTAGCGGGTACAATGAGCAGTTCTTC. It encodes CASSIGFSGYNEQFF.

This clone turned up a few times. The chain combines TRBV4-1 with TRBJ1-2; possibly TRBD1 for D (5 bases). This CDR3 has 16 amino acids. V gave up 4 bases and J gave up 0 bases, with 15 bases separating them. Germline CDR1 reads MGHRA; CDR2 reads YSYEKL. In DNA form, the CDR3 reads TGCGCCAGCAGCCCCCACGGAGGGACTTCTAACTATGGCTACACCTTC. Encoded protein: CASSPHGGTSNYGYTF.

This clone was seen a few times. The rearrangement joins TRBV29-1 to TRBJ1-1; tentative D call: TRBD1 (5 bases). There are 12 residues in the CDR3. The V end lost 3 bases, the J end lost 11 bases, and 16 bases lay between the germline ends. CDR1 SQVTM and CDR2 ANQGSEA come from the germline V gene. In DNA, the CDR3 is TGCAGCGTTGATCGACAGACTTACGGGGCTTTCTTT. Its protein is CSVDRQTYGAFF.

The genes are TRBV5-4 and TRBJ2-3; 7 bases line up with TRBD2. V shed 0 bases, J shed 2 bases, and the junction held 6 bases outside the gene matches. This CDR3 has 16 amino acids. The germline V gene has CDR1 SGHNT and CDR2 YYREEE (reference sequence). The CDR3 spells CASSLGWTRSTDTQYF. The CDR3 bases are TGTGCCAGCAGCTTGGGGTGGACTAGATCCACAGATACGCAGTATTTT.

This clone came up once. The rearrangement joins TRBV27 to TRBJ2-3, with D hard to call. The germline gives CDR1 MNHEY, CDR2 SMNVEV (reference sequence). V lost 10 bases, J lost 4 bases, and 12 bases lay in between. The CDR3 has 12 amino acids. The CDR3, as DNA: TGTGCCACCGGTCCTAGGTCAGATACGCAGTATTTT. Protein product: CATGPRSDTQYF.

This clone was detected only once. The chain employs TRBV14 and TRBJ2-7; D may be TRBD2 (6 bases). The CDR3 runs 14 residues. V dropped 0 bases and J dropped 5 bases, with 11 bases sitting between them. Germline CDR1 is SGHDN and CDR2 is FVKESK. CDR3 region: CASSQDIGGHEQYF. In DNA, the CDR3 is TGTGCCAGCAGCCAAGATATCGGAGGGCACGAGCAGTACTTC.

In its sample, this clone was seen many times. The rearrangement joins TRBV7-6 to TRBJ1-2, with D unresolved. This CDR3 is 13 amino acids long. V was clipped by 1 base and J by 7 bases, with 10 bases between them. The germline gives CDR1 SGHVS, CDR2 FNYEAQ. The CDR3 loop reads CASSLVTGIGYTF. In DNA, the CDR3 is TGTGCCAGCAGCTTAGTCACGGGGATTGGCTACACCTTC.

The chain uses TRBV5-1 and TRBJ2-1; 9 nucleotides agree with TRBD2. The CDR3 spans 15 residues. Losses at the gene ends were 0 bases for V and 4 bases for J; bases not matched to a gene: 2. Germline CDR1 SGHRS, CDR2 YFSETQ. In nucleotides, the CDR3 is TGCGCCAGCAGCTTGGATAGCGGGAGTTACAATGAGCAGTTCTTC. It encodes CASSLDSGSYNEQFF.

Only a few counts were recorded for this clone. The rearrangement links TRBV10-3 to TRBJ1-4, with TRBD1 as a possible D gene (6 bases). CDR1 and CDR2 (germline): ENHRY, SYGVKD. The CDR3 totals 13 residues. V lost 6 bases and J 6 bases, leaving 11 bases between the germline ends. The CDR3 loop reads CAIRQGRDEKLFF. CDR3 DNA sequence: TGTGCCATCAGACAGGGACGCGATGAAAAACTGTTTTTT.

The rearrangement links TRBV27 to TRBJ2-7; TRBD1 is a possible D gene (6 bases). The CDR3 is 14 residues long. Germline V lookup: CDR1 MNHEY, CDR2 SMNVEV (reference sequence). V was pared by 5 bases and J by 6 bases, with 17 bases between. CDR3: CASSPAGTRGEQYF. CDR3 DNA: TGTGCCAGCAGTCCCGCCGGGACAAGGGGCGAGCAGTACTTC.

The chain couples TRBV28 to TRBJ2-3; the D gene is possibly TRBD2 (6 bases). CDR1 and CDR2 from the germline V gene are MDHEN and SYDVKM. The CDR3 loop spans 15 amino acids. V was shortened by 5 bases and J by 2 bases, with 14 bases between the two germline ends. CDR3 amino acids: CASSPQRVLTDTQYF. The CDR3 region has the DNA TGTGCCAGCAGTCCACAGCGGGTCCTCACAGATACGCAGTATTTT.

The chain is built from TRBV2 and TRBJ2-5, with 8 bases identical to TRBD1. J was trimmed by 3 bases and V by 0 bases; bases with no gene match: 9. The CDR3 is 17 amino acids. The germline CDR1 and CDR2 sequences are SNHLY and FYNNEI. The DNA of the CDR3 is TGTGCCAGCAGTGAAGCAGTGGACAGGGAAAGTGAAGAGACCCAGTACTTC. Translated, it gives CASSEAVDRESEETQYF.

V gene TRBV6-5 combines with J gene TRBJ2-5; D is ambiguous. There are 15 residues in the CDR3. V was cut by 0 bases and J by 4 bases, with 12 bases left in between. Germline-derived CDR1 and CDR2 are MNHEY and SVGAGI. The CDR3: CASSYSWARRETQYF. Written as DNA, the CDR3 is TGTGCCAGCAGTTACTCCTGGGCCCGTCGAGAGACCCAGTACTTC.

V and J are TRBV28 and TRBJ2-3, with 8 positions matching TRBD2. CDR1 is MDHEN and CDR2 is SYDVKM in the germline V gene. Losses at the gene ends were 3 bases for V and 2 bases for J; bases not matched to a gene: 4. The CDR3 is 15 amino acids. Here the CDR3 DNA reads TGTGCCAGCAGTTTGCCTAGCGGGCCCACAGATACGCAGTATTTT. Its protein is CASSLPSGPTDTQYF.

V gene TRBV18 combines with J gene TRBJ1-1; D is perhaps TRBD1 (5 bases). Deletions cut 3 bases from V and 7 bases from J, with 18 bases between. The CDR3 contains 15 residues. Per germline, CDR1 KGHSH and CDR2 LQKENI. For the CDR3, the DNA is TGTGCCAGCTCACCGTTGAACGATATCCAGGGTGAAGCTTTCTTT. This sequence encodes CASSPLNDIQGEAFF.